These 11 T cell receptor beta chains were sequenced from one sample in a study of blood T cell repertoires in COVID-19. Profiled with immunoSEQ multiplex PCR; TCRdb holds only in-frame clones, not every one. The top ten hold around 13% of the sample, which has 95,000 to 110,000 clones, about 80% seen once. The sample consisted of peripheral blood. Receptors originate from a human donor in a cohort sampled during active COVID-19.

This clone was observed a handful of times. The chain has TRBV10-3 and TRBJ1-5, with D unresolved. This CDR3 is 13 amino acids long. The germline V gene encodes CDR1 ENHRY and CDR2 SYGVKD. V was cut by 5 bases and J by 7 bases, with 12 bases left in between. The CDR3 region has the DNA TGTGCCATCAGTTTTGGCACCGGGCAGCCCCAGCATTTT. Translating it yields CAISFGTGQPQHF.

The chain links TRBV13 to TRBJ2-3; possible D gene TRBD2, 5 bases. Trimming left V 3 bases short and J 1 base short, with 11 bases between. The CDR3 length is 15 residues. Germline CDR1 is PRHDT and CDR2 is FYEKMQ (reference sequence). The CDR3 coding sequence is TGTGCCAGCAGCTTCCGAGGGCCCCGCACAGATACGCAGTATTTT. Residues: CASSFRGPRTDTQYF. Full variable domain (outside the CDR3, taken from reference TRBV13 and TRBJ2-3): AAGVIQSPRHLIKEKRETATLKCYPIPRHDTVYWYQQGPGQDPQFLISFYEKMQSDKGSIPDRFSAQQFSDYHSELNMSSLELGDSALYFCASSFRGPRTDTQYFGPGTRLTVL.

This chain joins TRBV12-3 or TRBV12-4 and TRBJ1-2, with D hard to call. The CDR3 spans 13 residues. The ends were cut back, 6 bases at V and 1 base at J, with 9 bases in the middle. CDR3 in amino acids: CASSPGSNYGYTF. DNA of the CDR3: TGTGCCAGCAGCCCCGGGAGTAACTATGGCTACACCTTC.

The CDR3 here is CSARQNTEAFF. The CDR3 DNA follows: TGCAGTGCTAGACAGAACACTGAAGCTTTCTTT. V is TRBV20-1 and J is TRBJ1-1; D is unclear. CDR3 length: 11 residues. V lost 2 bases, J lost 1 base, and 2 bases lay in between. CDR1 is DFQATT, CDR2 SNEGSKA, per germline (reference sequence).

This clone was counted once. The chain employs TRBV18 and TRBJ1-3; D may be TRBD1 (5 bases). The CDR3 consists of 19 residues. From germline, CDR1 is KGHSH and CDR2 LQKENI. V lost 3 bases to trimming and J lost 0 bases, with 21 bases between them. CDR3 coding DNA: TGTGCCAGCTCACCCCGGACAATCCCAATACAGAGCTCTGGAAACACCATATATTTT. Protein sequence: CASSPRTIPIQSSGNTIYF.

V is TRBV6-5 and J is TRBJ1-2; 11 bases are a match to TRBD1. This CDR3 is built from 14 residues. Germline loops: CDR1 MNHEY, CDR2 SVGAGI. J was trimmed by 4 bases and V by 6 bases; bases with no gene match: 4. CDR3 sequence reads: CASRPGQGAYGYTF. DNA for the CDR3: TGTGCCAGCAGACCCGGACAGGGGGCCTATGGCTACACCTTC.

The rearrangement links TRBV4-2 to TRBJ1-2; TRBD1 might be the D (5 bases). Trimming removed 0 bases at V and 1 base at J, with 9 bases between. CDR1 and CDR2 from the germline V gene are LGHNA and YNFKEQ. This CDR3 comprises 15 residues. Written as DNA, the CDR3 is TGTGCCAGCAGCCAAGATCCAGGGATTAACTATGGCTACACCTTC. It specifies CASSQDPGINYGYTF.

This clone was observed a single time. V gene TRBV29-1 combines with J gene TRBJ2-1, with TRBD1 as a possible D gene (6 bases). The germline V and J ends were trimmed by 6 bases and 7 bases, with 22 bases remaining between them. Germline V gives CDR1 SQVTM, CDR2 ANQGSEA. The CDR3 has 15 amino acids. The CDR3 bases are TGCAGCGTCCTAGGGGGTGCAGGGAGTTTGAATGAGCAGTTCTTC. Protein: CSVLGGAGSLNEQFF.

The chain employs TRBV11-3 and TRBJ2-7; D perhaps matches TRBD1 (5 bases). The germline V gene encodes CDR1 SGHNT and CDR2 YENEEA. The CDR3 spans 15 residues. V was cut by 2 bases and J by 0 bases, with 11 bases left in between. The CDR3: CASSLQGVSSYEQYF. In DNA form, the CDR3 reads TGTGCCAGCAGCTTACAAGGGGTCAGCTCCTACGAGCAGTACTTC.

V is TRBV29-1 and J is TRBJ1-1, with 9 bases identical to TRBD1. Germline loops: CDR1 SQVTM, CDR2 ANQGSEA. Losses at the gene ends were 7 bases for V and 4 bases for J; bases not matched to a gene: 7. The CDR3 totals 13 residues. CDR3: CSAQQGAVTEAFF. CDR3 nucleotides: TGCAGCGCCCAACAGGGGGCGGTCACTGAAGCTTTCTTT.

This rearrangement joins TRBV2 to TRBJ2-1; TRBD2 matches at 10 bases. Per the germline V gene, CDR1 is SNHLY and CDR2 is FYNNEI. This CDR3 comprises 15 residues. V was clipped by 3 bases and J by 8 bases; unmatched bases: 7. The CDR3 spells CASSEGGLAGDEQFF. CDR3 nucleotides: TGTGCCAGCAGTGAGGGAGGTCTAGCGGGGGATGAGCAGTTCTTC.